Below are 12 T cell receptor beta chains sequenced from a single sample in a study of T cells in Graves' hyperthyroidism and ophthalmopathy. Researchers took RNA transcripts and amplified the TCR beta CDR3 regions from them. Initially, a first-round RT-PCR of the TCR CDR3 employed the HTBI primer set. TCRdb independently ran MiXCR on the multiplex PCR reads; one entry per CDR3 protein. The profile shows some 600,000 distinct CDR3 sequences, about 15% of them singletons. Specimen: blood. Receptors originate from a woman in her thirties with Graves' hyperthyroidism that later progressed to Graves' ophthalmopathy.

This clonotype showed up many times. This chain connects TRBV28 to TRBJ1-4; D gene ambiguous. Per germline, CDR1 MDHEN and CDR2 SYDVKM. V lost 6 bases and J lost 6, with 17 bases in between. There are 15 residues in the CDR3. Here the CDR3 reads CASSHRPRFDEKLFF. CDR3 coding DNA: TGTGCCAGCAGCCACCGTCCCCGCTTCGATGAAAAACTGTTTTTT.

V gene TRBV4-3 combines with J gene TRBJ2-7, with D possibly being TRBD2 (6 bases). V lost 0 bases, J lost 6 bases, and 18 bases lay in between. Germline CDR1 and CDR2: LGHNA and YSLEER. CDR3 length: 16 residues. The CDR3 protein is CASSQDRTIGLGEQYF. The CDR3 DNA sequence: TGCGCCAGCAGCCAAGATAGGACTATCGGGCTCGGCGAGCAGTACTTC.

This clonotype was recorded many times. The chain recombines TRBV28 with TRBJ2-3; 13 bases are shared with TRBD2. Unmatched junction bases numbered 12, after V lost 4 bases and J lost 2 bases. This CDR3 is built from 19 residues. Per germline, CDR1 MDHEN and CDR2 SYDVKM. For the CDR3, the DNA is TGTGCCAGCAGTTCTTCACTAGCGGGAGGGACCCGTTCCACAGATACGCAGTATTTT. Protein: CASSSSLAGGTRSTDTQYF.

This clonotype was seen repeatedly, ten times or more. The rearrangement joins TRBV28 to TRBJ1-5; perhaps TRBD1 as D (6 bases). The CDR3 has 18 amino acids. Germline V gene data show CDR1 as MDHEN and CDR2 as SYDVKM. V was shortened by 7 bases and J by 5 bases, with 27 bases between the two germline ends. CDR3 sequence reads: CASTPGAKGDKGDQPQHF. In DNA, the CDR3 is TGTGCCAGCACCCCGGGCGCCAAGGGGGACAAGGGGGATCAGCCCCAGCATTTT.

The J gene is TRBJ1-2, the V gene TRBV30; possibly TRBD1 for D (6 bases). V was shortened by 4 bases and J by 6 bases, with 15 bases between the two germline ends. Per the germline V gene, CDR1 is GTSNPN and CDR2 is SVGIG (reference sequence). This CDR3 contains 13 residues. The CDR3 nucleotides read TGTGCCTGGAAGGAGGGGGTAAGGAATGGCTACACCTTC. Protein product: CAWKEGVRNGYTF.

This clonotype was seen many times. This chain joins TRBV20-1 and TRBJ2-7, with 13 bases identical to TRBD2. The germline gives CDR1 DFQATT, CDR2 SNEGSKA (reference sequence). V trimming: 6 bases; J trimming: 0 bases; junction bases outside the gene matches: 8. This CDR3 has 16 amino acids. CDR3 sequence: CSASGLAGRSSYEQYF. The DNA of the CDR3 is TGCAGTGCCTCGGGACTAGCGGGAAGATCCTCCTACGAGCAGTACTTC.

This clonotype was found many times. The genes are TRBV6-1 and TRBJ1-6, with unresolved D. The germline gives CDR1 MNHNS, CDR2 SASEGT. This CDR3 is 15 amino acids long. V lost 8 bases and J 4 bases, leaving 15 bases between the germline ends. CDR3 in amino acids: CASLSSLGYNSPLHF. The DNA of the CDR3 is TGTGCCAGCCTATCGTCCTTGGGGTATAATTCACCCCTCCACTTT.

This clonotype was observed a handful of times. CDR3 sequence reads: CAISGMTGPTDTQYF. CDR3 DNA: TGTGCCATCAGTGGGATGACAGGACCCACAGATACGCAGTATTTT. The chain joins TRBV10-3 to TRBJ2-3; a possible D gene is TRBD1 (6 bases). Germline V lookup: CDR1 ENHRY, CDR2 SYGVKD. The CDR3 has 15 residues. V was cut by 4 bases and J by 2 bases, with 13 bases left in between.

CDR3 DNA sequence: TGCGCCAGCAGCTCTTCCTCAGGTTTCGACTATGGCTACACCTTC. Its translation is CASSSSSGFDYGYTF. V is TRBV5-1 and J is TRBJ1-2; D gene ambiguous. The CDR3 is 15 residues long. Trimming pared 3 bases from V and 3 bases from J, leaving 15 bases between. The germline gives CDR1 SGHRS, CDR2 YFSETQ.

Many counts were recorded for this clonotype. The chain uses TRBV6-2 or TRBV6-3 and TRBJ1-4; tentatively, D is TRBD1 (5 bases). The CDR3 is 17 amino acids. The V end lost 5 bases, the J end lost 8 bases, and 24 bases lay between the germline ends. The V gene's germline CDR1 is MNHEY and CDR2 SVGEGT. The CDR3 here is CASSTRAVGLSWEKLFF. The CDR3 nucleotides are TGTGCCAGCAGTACCCGTGCTGTGGGGCTTTCGTGGGAAAAACTGTTTTTT.

The rearrangement links TRBV27 to TRBJ1-1; the D is unclear. With 6 bases removed from V and 5 bases from J, the gap between germline ends came to 13 bases. Germline V gene data show CDR1 as MNHEY and CDR2 as SMNVEV (reference sequence). The CDR3 consists of 13 residues. Here the CDR3 DNA reads TGTGCCAGCAGGCGACAAATTGAGACTGAAGCTTTCTTT. It specifies CASRRQIETEAFF.

There are many counts of this clonotype. This chain joins TRBV7-2 and TRBJ2-3; D is unresolved. The CDR3 runs to 14 residues. V lost 1 base to trimming and J lost 6 bases, with 11 bases between them. The germline V gene has CDR1 SGHTA and CDR2 FQGNSA. The DNA of the CDR3 is TGTGCCAGCAGCTTAGTGAATCTGGGGGATACGCAGTATTTT. Translation gives CASSLVNLGDTQYF.